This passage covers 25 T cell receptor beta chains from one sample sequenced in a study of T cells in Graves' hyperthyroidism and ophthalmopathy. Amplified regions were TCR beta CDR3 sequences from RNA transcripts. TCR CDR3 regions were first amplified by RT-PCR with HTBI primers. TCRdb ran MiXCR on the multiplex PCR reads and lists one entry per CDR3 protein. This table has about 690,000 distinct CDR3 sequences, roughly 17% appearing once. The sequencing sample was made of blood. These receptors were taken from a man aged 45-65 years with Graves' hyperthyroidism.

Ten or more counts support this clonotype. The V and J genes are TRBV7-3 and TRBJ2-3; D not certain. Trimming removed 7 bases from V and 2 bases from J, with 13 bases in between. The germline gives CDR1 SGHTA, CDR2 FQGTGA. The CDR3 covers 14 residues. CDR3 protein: CASTSADHTDTQYF. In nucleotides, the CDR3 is TGTGCCAGCACCTCCGCCGACCACACAGATACGCAGTATTTT.

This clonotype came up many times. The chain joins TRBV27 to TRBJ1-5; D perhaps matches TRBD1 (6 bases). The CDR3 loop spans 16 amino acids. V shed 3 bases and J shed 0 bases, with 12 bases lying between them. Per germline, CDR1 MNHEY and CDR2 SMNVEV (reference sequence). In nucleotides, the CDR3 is TGTGCCAGCAGTTTGACAGGTACCTATAGCAATCAGCCCCAGCATTTT. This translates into CASSLTGTYSNQPQHF.

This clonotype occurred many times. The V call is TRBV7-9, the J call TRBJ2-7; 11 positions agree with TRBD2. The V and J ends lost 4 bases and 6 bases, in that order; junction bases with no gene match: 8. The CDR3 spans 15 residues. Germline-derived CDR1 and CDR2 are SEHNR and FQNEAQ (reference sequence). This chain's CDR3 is CASSSPGTSGFEQYF. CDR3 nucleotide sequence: TGTGCCAGCAGCTCACCCGGGACTAGCGGTTTCGAGCAGTACTTC.

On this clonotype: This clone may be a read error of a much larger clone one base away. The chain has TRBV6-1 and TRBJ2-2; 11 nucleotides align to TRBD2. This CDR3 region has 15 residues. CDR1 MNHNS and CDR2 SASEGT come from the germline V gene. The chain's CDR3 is CASSDLAGGTGERFF. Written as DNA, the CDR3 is TGTGCCAGCAGTGATCTAGCGGGAGGCACCGGGGAGCGGTTTTTT.

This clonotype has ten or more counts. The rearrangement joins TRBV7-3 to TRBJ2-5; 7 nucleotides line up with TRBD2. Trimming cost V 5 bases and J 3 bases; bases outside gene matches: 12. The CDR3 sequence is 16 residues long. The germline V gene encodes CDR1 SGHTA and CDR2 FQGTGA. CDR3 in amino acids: CASSLTGGSGEETQYF. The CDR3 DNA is TGTGCCAGCAGCCTCACCGGCGGGAGTGGGGAAGAGACCCAGTACTTC.

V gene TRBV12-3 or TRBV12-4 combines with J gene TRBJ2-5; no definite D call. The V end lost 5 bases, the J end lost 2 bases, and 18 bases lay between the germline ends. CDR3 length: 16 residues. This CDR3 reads CASSPGIFPKQETQYF. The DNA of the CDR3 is TGTGCCAGCAGTCCTGGAATATTCCCTAAACAAGAGACCCAGTACTTC.

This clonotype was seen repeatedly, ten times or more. CDR3 amino acids: CAIRGQVISTSGANVLTF. The CDR3 DNA is TGTGCCATCAGAGGACAGGTGATATCTACCTCTGGGGCCAACGTCCTGACTTTC. The chain is built from TRBV10-3 and TRBJ2-6, with 7 positions matching TRBD1. Germline V gene lookup returns CDR1 ENHRY and CDR2 SYGVKD. V lost 6 bases and J lost 0; bases outside the gene matches: 11. The CDR3 extends over 18 amino acids.

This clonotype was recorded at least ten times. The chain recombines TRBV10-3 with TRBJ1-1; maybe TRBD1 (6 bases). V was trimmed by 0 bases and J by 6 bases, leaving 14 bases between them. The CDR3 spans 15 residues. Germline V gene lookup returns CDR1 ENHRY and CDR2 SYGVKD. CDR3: CAISESGRGAPEAFF. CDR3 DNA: TGTGCCATCAGTGAGTCGGGACGGGGGGCTCCTGAAGCTTTCTTT.

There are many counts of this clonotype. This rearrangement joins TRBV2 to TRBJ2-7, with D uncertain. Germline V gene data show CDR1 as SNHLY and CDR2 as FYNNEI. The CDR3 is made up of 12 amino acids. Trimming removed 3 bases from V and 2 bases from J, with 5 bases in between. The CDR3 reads CASSDQPYEQYF. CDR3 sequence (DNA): TGTGCCAGCAGTGACCAGCCCTACGAGCAGTACTTC.

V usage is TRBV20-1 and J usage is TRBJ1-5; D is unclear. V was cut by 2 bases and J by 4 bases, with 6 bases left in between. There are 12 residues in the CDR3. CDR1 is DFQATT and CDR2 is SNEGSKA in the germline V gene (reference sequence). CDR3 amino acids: CSARWENQPQHF. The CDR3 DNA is TGCAGTGCTAGATGGGAGAATCAGCCCCAGCATTTT.

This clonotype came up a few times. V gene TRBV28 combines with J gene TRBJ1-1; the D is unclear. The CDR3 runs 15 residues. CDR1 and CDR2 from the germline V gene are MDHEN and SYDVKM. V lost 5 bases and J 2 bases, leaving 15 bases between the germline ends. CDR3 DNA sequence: TGTGCCAGCAGTGATTCCCGGCCGGCAAACACTGAAGCTTTCTTT. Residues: CASSDSRPANTEAFF.

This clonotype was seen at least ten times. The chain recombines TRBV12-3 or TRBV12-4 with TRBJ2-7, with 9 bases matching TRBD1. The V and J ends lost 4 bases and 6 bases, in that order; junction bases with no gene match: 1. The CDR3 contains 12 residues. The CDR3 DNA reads TGTGCCAGCAGTTCGACAGGGGGCGAGCAGTACTTC. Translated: CASSSTGGEQYF.

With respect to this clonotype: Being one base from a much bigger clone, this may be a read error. The CDR3 loop reads CAGTTSGGPPYNEQFF. The CDR3 coding sequence is TGTGCCGGCACCACCAGCGGGGGGCCCCCCTACAATGAGCAGTTCTTC. V and J are TRBV28 and TRBJ2-1; 9 bases match TRBD2. This CDR3 is built from 16 residues. Germline-derived CDR1 and CDR2 are MDHEN and SYDVKM. V dropped 11 bases and J dropped 2; count of bases not matched to a gene: 13.

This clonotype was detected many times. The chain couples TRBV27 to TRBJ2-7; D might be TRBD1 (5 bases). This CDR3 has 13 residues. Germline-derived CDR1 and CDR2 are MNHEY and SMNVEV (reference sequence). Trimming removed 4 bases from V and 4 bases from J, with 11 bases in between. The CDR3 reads CASSSSGPYEQYF. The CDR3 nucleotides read TGTGCCAGCAGTTCGTCAGGGCCTTACGAGCAGTACTTC.

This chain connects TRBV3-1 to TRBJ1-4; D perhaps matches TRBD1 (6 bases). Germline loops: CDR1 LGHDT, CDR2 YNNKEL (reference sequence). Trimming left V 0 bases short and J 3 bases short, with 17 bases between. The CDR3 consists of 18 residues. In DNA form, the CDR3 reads TGTGCCAGCAGCCAAGACCTTCCGGGACATCGGGCTAATGAAAAACTGTTTTTT. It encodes CASSQDLPGHRANEKLFF.

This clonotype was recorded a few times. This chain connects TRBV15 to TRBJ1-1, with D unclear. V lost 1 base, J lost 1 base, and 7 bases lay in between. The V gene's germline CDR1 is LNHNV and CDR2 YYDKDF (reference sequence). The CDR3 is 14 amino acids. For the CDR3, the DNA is TGTGCCACCAGCAGAGTGTTGCGGAACACTGAAGCTTTCTTT. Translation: CATSRVLRNTEAFF.

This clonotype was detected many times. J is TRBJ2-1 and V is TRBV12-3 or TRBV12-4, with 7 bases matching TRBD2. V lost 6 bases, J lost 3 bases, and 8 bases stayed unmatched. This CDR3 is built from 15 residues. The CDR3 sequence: CASRASTGGYNEQFF. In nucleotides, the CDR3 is TGTGCCAGCAGAGCCTCGACGGGAGGCTACAATGAGCAGTTCTTC.

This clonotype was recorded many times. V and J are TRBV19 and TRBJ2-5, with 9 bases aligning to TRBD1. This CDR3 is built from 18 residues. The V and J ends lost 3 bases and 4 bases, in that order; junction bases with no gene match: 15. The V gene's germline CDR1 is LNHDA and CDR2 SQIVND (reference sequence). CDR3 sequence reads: CASSMSGTGLFGGETQYF. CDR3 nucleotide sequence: TGTGCCAGTAGTATGTCCGGGACAGGGTTATTCGGGGGAGAGACCCAGTACTTC.

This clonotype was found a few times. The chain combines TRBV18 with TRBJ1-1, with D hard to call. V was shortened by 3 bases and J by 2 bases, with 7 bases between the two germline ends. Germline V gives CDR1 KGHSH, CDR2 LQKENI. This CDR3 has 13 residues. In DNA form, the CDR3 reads TGTGCCAGCTCACCGACGTTTAACACTGAAGCTTTCTTT. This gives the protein CASSPTFNTEAFF.

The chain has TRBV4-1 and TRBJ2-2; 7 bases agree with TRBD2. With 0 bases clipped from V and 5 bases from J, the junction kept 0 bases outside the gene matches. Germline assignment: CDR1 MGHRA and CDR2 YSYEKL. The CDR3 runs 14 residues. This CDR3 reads CASSQDGGTGELFF. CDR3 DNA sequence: TGCGCCAGCAGCCAAGACGGGGGGACCGGGGAGCTGTTTTTT.

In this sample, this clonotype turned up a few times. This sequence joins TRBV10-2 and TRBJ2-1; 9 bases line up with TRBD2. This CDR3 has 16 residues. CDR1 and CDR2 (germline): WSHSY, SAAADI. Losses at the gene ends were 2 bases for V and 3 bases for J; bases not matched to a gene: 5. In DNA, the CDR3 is TGCGCCAGCAGTGAGGGCGGGAGGGGGAACTACAATGAGCAGTTCTTC. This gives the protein CASSEGGRGNYNEQFF.

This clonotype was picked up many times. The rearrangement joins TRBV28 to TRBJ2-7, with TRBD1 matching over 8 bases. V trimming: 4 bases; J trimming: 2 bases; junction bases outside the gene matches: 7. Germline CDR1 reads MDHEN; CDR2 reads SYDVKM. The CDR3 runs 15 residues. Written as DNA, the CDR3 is TGTGCCAGCAGTTCTGGGGGACAGGAGACCTACGAGCAGTACTTC. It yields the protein CASSSGGQETYEQYF.

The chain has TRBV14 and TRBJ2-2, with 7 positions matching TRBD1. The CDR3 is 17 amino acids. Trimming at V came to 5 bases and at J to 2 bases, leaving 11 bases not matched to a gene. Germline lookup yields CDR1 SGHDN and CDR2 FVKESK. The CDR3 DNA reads TGTGCCAGCAGCGCCCCCCAGGGACAGATAAACACCGGGGAGCTGTTTTTT. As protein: CASSAPQGQINTGELFF. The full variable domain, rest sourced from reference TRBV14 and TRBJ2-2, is EAGVTQFPSHSVIEKGQTVTLRCDPISGHDNLYWYRRVMGKEIKFLLHFVKESKQDESGMPNNRFLAERTGGTYSTLKVQPAELEDSGVYFCASSAPQGQINTGELFFGEGSRLTVL.

The CDR3 loop is CASSYQSRTHTGELFF. The DNA for the CDR3 is TGTGCCAGCAGTTATCAGTCTAGGACCCACACCGGGGAGCTGTTTTTT. The chain is built from TRBV6-2 or TRBV6-3 and TRBJ2-2; no firm D call. V gave up 3 bases and J gave up 3 bases, with 14 bases separating them. This CDR3 comprises 16 residues. Germline assignment: CDR1 MNHEY and CDR2 SVGEGT.

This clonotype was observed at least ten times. In nucleotides, the CDR3 is TGTGCCAGCAGTTTAGAGTCCGGACAGATATACAATGAGCAGTTCTTC. It is translated as CASSLESGQIYNEQFF. The gene calls are TRBV28 and TRBJ2-1; TRBD1 is a possible D gene (6 bases). With 2 bases removed from V and 4 bases from J, the gap between germline ends came to 15 bases. This CDR3 comprises 16 residues. From germline, CDR1 is MDHEN and CDR2 SYDVKM.